The source of this TCR beta chain is a study of T cells in Graves' hyperthyroidism and ophthalmopathy. It was RNA transcripts that yielded the amplified TCR beta CDR3 regions. A first-round RT-PCR of the TCR CDR3 used the HTBI primer set. TCRdb re-called the multiplex PCR reads through MiXCR, storing one row per CDR3 protein. Among 200,000 to 300,000 distinct CDR3 sequences listed, around 25% were seen once. This clonotype was seen at least ten times. CDR3 size: 16 residues. The V gene's germline CDR1 is MNHEY and CDR2 SVGAGI. Trimming removed 2 bases from V and 0 bases from J, with 13 bases in between. Patients were excluded because of uncontrolled infection, other autoimmune disease, pregnancy or lactation.

The source of this sequence is a woman aged 40 to 50 with Graves' ophthalmopathy. The gene calls are TRBV6-5 and TRBJ1-2, with D unresolved. Sequencing was carried out using blood. The CDR3: CASSYRSKTTNYGYTF. The CDR3, as DNA: TGTGCCAGCAGTTACCGAAGCAAGACAACTAACTATGGCTACACCTTC.